The present TCR beta chain was sequenced within a study of Ad26.COV2.S vaccination and SARS-CoV-2 variants. Study-level information: Once or twice, 56 days apart, Ad26.COV2.S was delivered intramuscularly.

Using immunoSEQ multiplex PCR, the repertoire was profiled, and TCRdb retains in-frame clones only, with some absent. The sample shows about 400,000 clones, 83% of them seen only once. From germline, CDR1 is MGHRA and CDR2 YSYEKL. The ends lost 0 bases at V and 5 bases at J; junction bases unmatched: 5. The CDR3 runs to 16 residues. Treatment of the sample: about 20 received Ad26.COV2.S at low or high dose, single or two shots; a few received placebo; per-sample allocation not given. Each sample was drawn 63 days after the first injection (of vaccine or placebo). Boston provided a donor who was an adult aged 18-55 years.

The clonotype was recovered from a person aged 18-65 years who received the Ad26.COV2.S COVID-19 vaccine or a placebo. V gene TRBV4-1 combines with J gene TRBJ1-2; 11 bases line up with TRBD1. The source material was peripheral blood, sampled in a trial of Ad26.COV2.S vaccine versus placebo. CDR3 DNA sequence: TGCGCCAGCAGCCAAGACCTAGGGACAGGGGGTTATGGCTACACCTTC. Its translation: CASSQDLGTGGYGYTF.